A single sample gave rise to the 30 T cell receptor beta chains below, sequenced in a study of T cell repertoires in cytomegalovirus infection. Each CDR3 protein is one row after TCRdb ran MiXCR on the reads. The repertoire includes 270,000 or so distinct CDR3 sequences, 15% to 20% of them detected once, and around half sits in the top ten. The sequencing sample was made of CD8+ T cells from PBMCs. Source of these receptors: a human donor in good health (CMV status not recorded). Some clones in this sample may be carry-over from other donors' samples.

The table lists this clonotype with a few counts. The chain employs TRBV5-1 and TRBJ2-7; 8 nucleotides align to TRBD2. After removal of 4 bases from V and 7 bases from J, the junction contained 13 bases not matched to a gene. Germline V gene lookup returns CDR1 SGHRS and CDR2 YFSETQ. CDR3 size: 15 residues. CDR3 residues: CASSPIGAGDWEQYF. DNA for the CDR3: TGCGCCAGCAGCCCCATTGGAGCGGGGGATTGGGAGCAGTACTTC.

Points on this clonotype: A much larger clonotype is one base distant, so this may be a read error. The J gene is TRBJ2-1, the V gene TRBV19; 7 bases map to TRBD2. Germline lookup yields CDR1 LNHDA and CDR2 SQIVND (reference sequence). This CDR3 comprises 15 residues. The CDR3: CAGSIFTSADNEQFF. The CDR3 nucleotides are TGTGCCGGTAGTATATTTACTAGCGCCGACAATGAGCAGTTCTTC.

This clonotype occurred many times. The V and J genes are TRBV12-3 or TRBV12-4 and TRBJ2-3, with 7 bases aligning to TRBD1. The CDR3 has 13 residues. Trimming at V came to 6 bases and at J to 4 bases, leaving 4 bases not matched to a gene. The CDR3: CASSSGGADTQYF. The DNA for the CDR3 is TGTGCCAGCAGCTCAGGGGGTGCAGATACGCAGTATTTT.

This clonotype appeared many times. This sequence joins TRBV7-8 and TRBJ2-7, with D hard to call. Germline V lookup: CDR1 SGHVS, CDR2 FQNEAQ. V lost 4 bases and J lost 3, with 10 bases in between. The CDR3 extends over 13 amino acids. In nucleotides, the CDR3 is TGTGCCAGCAGCTCCCTTCATAACTACGAGCAGTACTTC. Translation gives CASSSLHNYEQYF.

This clonotype has ten or more counts. The DNA for the CDR3 is TGTGCCAGCAGCAGAGGACTAGCGGGGAGCACAGATACGCAGTATTTT. Translating gives CASSRGLAGSTDTQYF. This chain joins TRBV12-3 or TRBV12-4 and TRBJ2-3; 12 bases align to TRBD2. CDR3 length: 16 residues. Unmatched junction bases numbered 4, after V lost 6 bases and J lost 0 bases.

This clonotype was seen ten or more times. The chain combines TRBV15 with TRBJ2-2, with a weak D call TRBD2 (6 bases). In germline, CDR1 is LNHNV, CDR2 YYDKDF (reference sequence). The CDR3 is made up of 15 amino acids. V was pared by 1 base and J by 4 bases, with 10 bases between. The CDR3 sequence: CATSRVAGPTGELFF. In DNA, the CDR3 is TGTGCCACCAGCAGAGTTGCGGGGCCCACCGGGGAGCTGTTTTTT.

V usage is TRBV6-5 and J usage is TRBJ1-1, with D unresolved. Germline CDR1 and CDR2: MNHEY and SVGAGI. V gave up 7 bases and J gave up 1 base, with 13 bases separating them. The CDR3 is 14 residues long. CDR3 residues: CASNPGDPNTEAFF. In DNA, the CDR3 is TGTGCCAGCAACCCTGGGGATCCGAACACTGAAGCTTTCTTT.

Only a few counts were recorded for this clonotype. This chain links TRBV28 with TRBJ1-6; TRBD1 matches at 9 bases. This CDR3 comprises 15 residues. Germline V gives CDR1 MDHEN, CDR2 SYDVKM. With V trimmed by 6 bases and J by 9 bases, 9 bases remained unmatched. CDR3 sequence reads: CASSLYGTGSSPLHF. CDR3 bases: TGTGCCAGCAGCCTTTACGGGACAGGGAGTTCACCCCTCCACTTT.

Comments on this clonotype: The junction does not match germline at one end; this may be a read error. The rearrangement joins TRBV7-9 to TRBJ2-7, with D perhaps TRBD1 or TRBD2 (5 bases each). The V gene's germline CDR1 is SEHNR and CDR2 FQNEAQ (reference sequence). There are 15 residues in the CDR3. The CDR3 spells CANSLGDLSSYEQYF. CDR3 in DNA: TGTGCCAACAGCTTGGGGGACCTAAGCTCCTACGAGCAGTACTTC. Using reference TRBV7-9 and TRBJ2-7 for the parts outside the CDR3, the full variable domain is DTGVSQNPRHKITKRGQNVTFRCDPISEHNRLYWYRQTLGQGPEFLTYFQNEAQLEKSRLLSDRFSAERPKGSFSTLEIQRTEQGDSAMYLCANSLGDLSSYEQYFGPGTRLTVT.

There are many counts of this clonotype. The chain is built from TRBV7-9 and TRBJ2-5; D gene unclear. Germline CDR1 is SEHNR and CDR2 is FQNEAQ (reference sequence). V lost 5 bases and J lost 2, with 12 bases in between. There are 14 residues in the CDR3. For the CDR3, the DNA is TGTGCCAGCAGCCCTCTGGGGTGGCAAGAGACCCAGTACTTC. This encodes CASSPLGWQETQYF.

This clonotype showed up just a few times. The V call is TRBV19, the J call TRBJ2-1; TRBD2 matches at 9 bases. J gave up 4 bases and V 0 bases, and 7 bases lay outside the gene matches. Germline V gives CDR1 LNHDA, CDR2 SQIVND (reference sequence). This CDR3 is 17 amino acids long. This CDR3 reads CASSIDHGSGGYNEQFF. The DNA for the CDR3 is TGTGCCAGTAGTATAGATCACGGTAGCGGGGGATACAATGAGCAGTTCTTC. Complete variable domain (other parts from reference TRBV19 and TRBJ2-1): DGGITQSPKYLFRKEGQNVTLSCEQNLNHDAMYWYRQDPGQGLRLIYYSQIVNDFQKGDIAEGYSVSREKKESFPLTVTSAQKNPTAFYLCASSIDHGSGGYNEQFFGPGTRLTVL.

At least ten counts were recorded for this clonotype. V and J are TRBV18 and TRBJ2-1; tentatively, D is TRBD1 or TRBD2 (6 bases each). This CDR3 comprises 17 residues. The V end lost 0 bases, the J end lost 9 bases, and 21 bases lay between the germline ends. Germline CDR1 is KGHSH and CDR2 is LQKENI. CDR3: CASSPPEGVILGSEQFF. The CDR3 DNA reads TGTGCCAGCTCACCACCGGAGGGGGTGATTCTGGGGTCTGAGCAGTTCTTC.

This chain links TRBV7-4 with TRBJ2-1; TRBD1 aligns across 7 bases. V shed 7 bases and J 9 bases; nucleotides not matched to a gene: 3. Looked up from germline, CDR1 is SGHVT and CDR2 is SQSDAQ. This CDR3 contains 11 residues. CDR3 protein: CASTPGGEQFF. The CDR3 bases are TGTGCCAGCACCCCAGGGGGTGAGCAGTTCTTC.

This clonotype was counted ten times or more. J is TRBJ2-7 and V is TRBV12-3 or TRBV12-4; 9 bases line up with TRBD1. This CDR3 spans 16 amino acids. Losses at the gene ends were 5 bases for V and 4 bases for J; bases not matched to a gene: 12. CDR3 sequence (DNA): TGTGCCAGCAGTCAGGGGAGGGGGACAGGGTTTTACGAGCAGTACTTC. It is translated as CASSQGRGTGFYEQYF.

This clonotype was observed many times. The chain employs TRBV20-1 and TRBJ2-5; D is undetermined. V was shortened by 2 bases and J by 3 bases, with 10 bases between the two germline ends. The CDR3 sequence is 13 residues long. Germline V gives CDR1 DFQATT, CDR2 SNEGSKA (reference sequence). The CDR3 DNA follows: TGCAGTGCTAGACCAATAGGCGAAGAGACCCAGTACTTC. This gives the protein CSARPIGEETQYF.

This chain connects TRBV28 to TRBJ1-2, with D unresolved. The ends were cut back, 1 base at V and 0 bases at J, with 12 bases in the middle. Per the germline V gene, CDR1 is MDHEN and CDR2 is SYDVKM. The CDR3 is made up of 16 amino acids. CDR3 region: CASSLSRRITNYGYTF. DNA of the CDR3: TGTGCCAGCAGTTTATCCAGACGGATCACTAACTATGGCTACACCTTC.

This clonotype has more than one count but fewer than ten. The rearrangement uses TRBV11-2 and TRBJ2-2, with D unclear. CDR1 and CDR2 from the germline V gene are SGHAT and FQNNGV. This CDR3 has 15 residues. Trimming removed 1 base at V and 3 bases at J, with 9 bases between. The CDR3 is CASSLGDMYTGELFF. Written as DNA, the CDR3 is TGTGCCAGCAGCTTAGGAGATATGTACACCGGGGAGCTGTTTTTT.

This chain joins TRBV20-1 and TRBJ2-1, with 8 positions matching TRBD1. CDR3 length: 15 amino acids. V dropped 0 bases and J dropped 6; count of bases not matched to a gene: 7. CDR1 is DFQATT and CDR2 is SNEGSKA in the germline V gene (reference sequence). This CDR3 reads CSARDRDRPVNEQFF. DNA of the CDR3: TGCAGTGCTAGAGACCGGGACAGGCCGGTCAATGAGCAGTTCTTC.

This clonotype has only a few counts. This chain connects TRBV10-3 to TRBJ2-3; 9 positions match TRBD2. Germline CDR1 is ENHRY and CDR2 is SYGVKD. With V trimmed by 4 bases and J by 2 bases, 7 bases remained unmatched. The CDR3 is made up of 16 amino acids. The CDR3 DNA sequence: TGTGCCATCAGTGGACCTATAGCGGGGGACACAGATACGCAGTATTTT. This gives the protein CAISGPIAGDTDTQYF.

This clonotype was observed many times. This chain connects TRBV7-8 to TRBJ2-1; TRBD2 aligns across 9 bases. The CDR3 is 17 residues long. Germline CDR1 is SGHVS and CDR2 is FQNEAQ. V shed 0 bases and J 2 bases; nucleotides not matched to a gene: 5. The CDR3 spells CASSLAVAGETYNEQFF. The CDR3 coding sequence is TGTGCCAGCAGCTTAGCCGTAGCGGGGGAGACCTACAATGAGCAGTTCTTC.

The V gene is TRBV10-3, the J gene TRBJ2-5; D is unresolved. The CDR3 totals 14 residues. The V gene lost 6 bases and the J gene lost 2 bases, with 13 bases spanning the gap. Per germline, CDR1 ENHRY and CDR2 SYGVKD. This CDR3 reads CAIRTADIQETQYF. In nucleotides, the CDR3 is TGTGCCATCAGAACTGCGGATATTCAAGAGACCCAGTACTTC.

The rearrangement joins TRBV2 to TRBJ2-5; TRBD1 matches 8 bases. Germline assignment: CDR1 SNHLY and CDR2 FYNNEI. This CDR3 is built from 13 residues. CDR3 DNA: TGTGCTCAGCAGGGGGCTCTACAAGAGACCCAGTACTTC. Encoded protein: CAQQGALQETQYF.

This clonotype has a count of ten or more. This chain connects TRBV29-1 to TRBJ1-2; no definite D call. The CDR3 extends over 12 amino acids. Germline values: CDR1 SQVTM, CDR2 ANQGSEA. V lost 3 bases, J lost 4 bases, and 9 bases lay in between. The CDR3 protein is CSVEGRFYGYTF. The CDR3 region has the DNA TGCAGCGTTGAGGGCAGATTCTATGGCTACACCTTC.

The chain joins TRBV4-1 to TRBJ2-5; D perhaps matches TRBD2 (6 bases). Trimming took 2 bases from V and 4 from J, leaving 14 bases between them. The CDR3 totals 15 residues. CDR1 is MGHRA and CDR2 is YSYEKL in the germline V gene. CDR3 sequence: CASSQTTSPGETQYF. Here the CDR3 DNA reads TGCGCCAGCAGCCAAACGACTAGTCCGGGAGAGACCCAGTACTTC.

V and J are TRBV12-3 or TRBV12-4 and TRBJ1-2; D is unresolved. The length of the CDR3 is 13 residues. Trimming left V 3 bases short and J 8 bases short, with 13 bases between. The CDR3 reads CASSFYQTEGYTF. In DNA, the CDR3 is TGTGCCAGCAGTTTTTACCAGACGGAGGGCTACACCTTC.

Notes on this clonotype: Possible read error: a much larger clone is one base away. CDR3: CASGQSTVGEQYF. As DNA, the CDR3 is TGCGCCAGCGGCCAGTCAACCGTAGGGGAGCAGTACTTC. The chain is built from TRBV4-1 and TRBJ2-7; no clear D gene. CDR3 length: 13 residues. Germline V gene lookup returns CDR1 MGHRA and CDR2 YSYEKL.

This clonotype was found a few times. V is TRBV12-3 or TRBV12-4 and J is TRBJ1-2, with D perhaps TRBD1 (6 bases). CDR3 length equals 15 residues. The ends were cut back, 6 bases at V and 5 bases at J, with 19 bases in the middle. The CDR3 region has the DNA TGTGCCAGCAGCGTCCCTCGGGGGCTAGGGTATGGCTACACCTTC. It specifies CASSVPRGLGYGYTF.

V is TRBV4-3 and J is TRBJ2-3; TRBD2 matches at 14 bases. In germline, CDR1 is LGHNA, CDR2 YSLEER. Trimming removed 4 bases from V and 0 bases from J; junction bases left unmatched: 9. The CDR3 spans 19 residues. The CDR3 DNA is TGCGCCAGCAGCCGAACGACTAGCGGGGGGGCAAAGAGCACAGATACGCAGTATTTT. This sequence encodes CASSRTTSGGAKSTDTQYF.

About this clonotype: A much larger clone sits a single nucleotide away, making a read error possible. The J gene is TRBJ2-5, the V gene TRBV11-1; no firm D call. Looked up from germline, CDR1 is SGHAT and CDR2 is FQDESV (reference sequence). The CDR3 runs to 15 residues. Trimming removed 3 bases from V and 0 bases from J, with 11 bases in between. The CDR3 sequence is CASSFQQTHQETQYF. CDR3 DNA sequence: TGTGCCAGCAGCTTTCAGCAGACGCACCAAGAGACCCAGTACTTC.

The chain links TRBV5-1 to TRBJ2-1; the D gene is possibly TRBD2 (6 bases). This CDR3 has 16 residues. The V end was cut by 9 bases, the J end by 2 bases, with 21 bases between. Germline CDR1 and CDR2: SGHRS and YFSETQ. The DNA for the CDR3 is TGCGCCACCTTTTATTACCCGGGGGTCCCCTACAATGAGCAGTTCTTC. It yields the protein CATFYYPGVPYNEQFF.